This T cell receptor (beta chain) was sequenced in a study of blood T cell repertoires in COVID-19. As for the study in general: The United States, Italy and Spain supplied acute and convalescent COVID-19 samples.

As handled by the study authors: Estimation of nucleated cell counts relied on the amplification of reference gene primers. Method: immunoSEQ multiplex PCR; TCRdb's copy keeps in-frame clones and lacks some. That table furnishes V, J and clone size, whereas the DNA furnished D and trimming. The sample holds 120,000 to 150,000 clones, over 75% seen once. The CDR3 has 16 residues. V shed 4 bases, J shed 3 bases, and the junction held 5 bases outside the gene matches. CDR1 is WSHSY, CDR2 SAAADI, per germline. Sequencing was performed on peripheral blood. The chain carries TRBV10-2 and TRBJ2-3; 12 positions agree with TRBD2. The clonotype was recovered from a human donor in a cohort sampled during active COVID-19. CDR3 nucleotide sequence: TGCGCCAGCAGTGGGTGGACTAGCGGGACGACAGATACGCAGTATTTT. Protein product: CASSGWTSGTTDTQYF.